This entry lists 29 T cell receptor beta chains sequenced from one sample in a study of T cells in Graves' hyperthyroidism and ophthalmopathy. Regions amplified from RNA transcripts were the TCR beta CDR3 regions. When the TCR CDR3 underwent first-round RT-PCR, the HTBI primer set was used. TCRdb independently ran MiXCR on the multiplex PCR reads; one entry per CDR3 protein. This sample has 350,000 to 450,000 distinct CDR3 sequences, with about a sixth found just once. The sample comprised blood. All receptors derive from a woman aged 25-40 years with Graves' hyperthyroidism that later progressed to Graves' ophthalmopathy.

The sample holds a few counts of this clonotype. J is TRBJ2-2 and V is TRBV29-1, with D possibly TRBD1 on 5 matching bases. This CDR3 is built from 12 residues. Trimming took 6 bases from V and 5 from J, leaving 10 bases between them. The V gene's germline CDR1 is SQVTM and CDR2 ANQGSEA. The CDR3 spells CSVAGLTGELFF. CDR3 sequence (DNA): TGCAGCGTCGCAGGGTTGACCGGGGAGCTGTTTTTT.

This clonotype showed up many times. CDR3 in DNA: TGTGCCAGCAGCTCGGGACTAGCGGAGCAGTTCTTC. This codes for CASSSGLAEQFF. V is TRBV9 and J is TRBJ2-1; 10 bases fit TRBD2. CDR1 is SGDLS, CDR2 YYNGEE, per germline. The junction had 2 bases not matched to a gene; V was cut back by 4 bases and J by 10 bases. The CDR3 is made up of 12 amino acids.

This clonotype occurred many times. This chain connects TRBV3-1 to TRBJ2-7; the D gene is possibly TRBD2 (6 bases). Germline CDR1 and CDR2: LGHDT and YNNKEL (reference sequence). This CDR3 is 12 amino acids long. Trimming took off 5 bases at V and 5 bases at J, with 10 bases between the two ends. The CDR3 here is CASSGDFNEQYF. In DNA, the CDR3 is TGTGCCAGCAGCGGGGACTTTAACGAGCAGTACTTC.

This clonotype has at least ten counts. The chain has TRBV28 and TRBJ2-3; D perhaps matches TRBD1 (7 bases). Per the germline V gene, CDR1 is MDHEN and CDR2 is SYDVKM. This CDR3 region has 15 residues. Trimming left V 6 bases short and J 3 bases short, with 16 bases between. Here the CDR3 reads CASSGGGVGTDTQYF. The CDR3, as DNA: TGTGCCAGCAGCGGAGGGGGCGTCGGGACAGATACGCAGTATTTT.

This clonotype was counted a few times. In DNA, the CDR3 is TGTGCCAGTAGTATCGACTATCGAGAGCTGTTTTTT. Translating it yields CASSIDYRELFF. V is TRBV19 and J is TRBJ2-2; D might be TRBD2 (5 bases). CDR1 LNHDA and CDR2 SQIVND come from the germline V gene (reference sequence). This CDR3 is built from 12 residues. Trimming removed 3 bases from V and 11 bases from J, with 10 bases in between.

This clonotype was counted ten times or more. The V and J genes are TRBV7-8 and TRBJ1-5; TRBD1 is a possible D gene (6 bases). Trimming removed 5 bases at V and 6 bases at J, with 14 bases between. CDR1 and CDR2 from the germline V gene are SGHVS and FQNEAQ. This CDR3 has 14 amino acids. CDR3 DNA sequence: TGTGCCAGCAGCGCCTCAGGGGCACGTCAGCCCCAGCATTTT. Encoded protein: CASSASGARQPQHF.

The sample holds many counts of this clonotype. The CDR3: CASSLLAGEPDTQYF. The CDR3 DNA is TGTGCCAGCAGCTTACTAGCGGGAGAGCCAGATACGCAGTATTTT. The rearrangement uses TRBV11-2 and TRBJ2-3, with 10 bases matching TRBD2. The V gene's germline CDR1 is SGHAT and CDR2 FQNNGV. The junction had 3 bases not matched to a gene; V was cut back by 2 bases and J by 4 bases. The CDR3 sequence is 15 residues long. Variable domain in full (rest from reference TRBV11-2 and TRBJ2-3): EAGVAQSPRYKIIEKRQSVAFWCNPISGHATLYWYQQILGQGPKLLIQFQNNGVVDDSQLPKDRFSAERLKGVDSTLKIQPAKLEDSAVYLCASSLLAGEPDTQYFGPGTRLTVL.

The chain combines TRBV2 with TRBJ1-5, with a possible D match to TRBD1 (5 bases). The CDR3 is made up of 15 amino acids. With 3 bases removed from V and 6 bases from J, the gap between germline ends came to 15 bases. Germline V lookup: CDR1 SNHLY, CDR2 FYNNEI. The CDR3 reads CASSDPGGFTQPQHF. The CDR3 DNA follows: TGTGCCAGCAGTGACCCGGGGGGTTTTACTCAGCCCCAGCATTTT.

This clonotype has a count of ten or more. This chain joins TRBV6-1 and TRBJ2-3; TRBD1 might be the D (6 bases). V lost 10 bases, J lost 4 bases, and 18 bases lay in between. The germline CDR1 and CDR2 sequences are MNHNS and SASEGT. The CDR3 is made up of 14 amino acids. CDR3 sequence (DNA): TGTGCCACGAGTGCCAGCAGGGGAGCAGATACGCAGTATTTT. This codes for CATSASRGADTQYF.

This clonotype was counted at least ten times. V and J are TRBV12-5 and TRBJ1-5, with 10 positions matching TRBD1. The germline V gene encodes CDR1 LGHNT and CDR2 FRNRAP. The CDR3 runs 17 residues. V was pared by 6 bases and J by 6 bases, with 14 bases of the junction left unmatched. The chain's CDR3 is CASGPGQGVFRTQPQHF. For the CDR3, the DNA is TGTGCTAGTGGCCCAGGACAGGGGGTATTCCGGACTCAGCCCCAGCATTTT.

The chain recombines TRBV5-1 with TRBJ2-2; 11 bases map to TRBD2. The trim removed 0 bases at V and 6 bases at J, leaving 10 bases unmatched. Germline CDR1 reads SGHRS; CDR2 reads YFSETQ. The CDR3 contains 18 residues. The CDR3 protein is CASSLAYLQLAGAGELFF. CDR3 nucleotides: TGCGCCAGCAGCTTGGCCTACCTTCAACTAGCGGGAGCCGGGGAGCTGTTTTTT. Full variable domain (remainder filled in from reference TRBV5-1 and TRBJ2-2): KAGVTQTPRYLIKTRGQQVTLSCSPISGHRSVSWYQQTPGQGLQFLFEYFSETQRNKGNFPGRFSGRQFSNSRSEMNVSTLELGDSALYLCASSLAYLQLAGAGELFFGEGSRLTVL.

This clonotype has just a few counts. The chain carries TRBV7-9 and TRBJ2-1; 11 bases fit TRBD2. This CDR3 has 17 amino acids. Germline values: CDR1 SEHNR, CDR2 FQNEAQ (reference sequence). The trim removed 2 bases at V and 5 bases at J, leaving 8 bases unmatched. The CDR3 region has the DNA TGTGCCAGCAGCTTACTAGCGGGAGGCCTAGAGAACAATGAGCAGTTCTTC. Translated: CASSLLAGGLENNEQFF.

In this sample, this clonotype turned up a few times. Relative to the germline gene, one junction end is altered; a read error may explain this. The J gene is TRBJ2-4, the V gene TRBV5-1, with D perhaps matching TRBD1 (6 bases). Germline V gene data show CDR1 as SGHRS and CDR2 as YFSETQ. The CDR3 runs to 15 residues. The CDR3 sequence: CASSQDSNGGNIQYF. CDR3 bases: TGTGCCAGCAGCCAGGACAGTAATGGTGGGAACATTCAGTACTTC.

Many counts were recorded for this clonotype. The chain uses TRBV18 and TRBJ2-2; D perhaps matches TRBD1 (6 bases). Trimming stripped 5 bases from V and 5 bases from J, with 12 bases between. The V gene's germline CDR1 is KGHSH and CDR2 LQKENI. This CDR3 comprises 14 residues. In DNA form, the CDR3 reads TGTGCCAGCTCATCATCAGGACAGACCGGGGAGCTGTTTTTT. Translation gives CASSSSGQTGELFF. The complete variable domain, with remaining parts taken from reference TRBV18 and TRBJ2-2, reads NAGVMQNPRHLVRRRGQEARLRCSPMKGHSHVYWYRQLPEEGLKFMVYLQKENIIDESGMPKERFSAEFPKEGPSILRIQQVVRGDSAAYFCASSSSGQTGELFFGEGSRLTVL.

This clonotype was counted many times. The chain is built from TRBV18 and TRBJ2-7; 7 bases match TRBD1. The CDR3 covers 15 residues. V lost 0 bases and J lost 5; bases outside the gene matches: 7. From germline, CDR1 is KGHSH and CDR2 LQKENI. CDR3 in amino acids: CASSPPGQTSHEQYF. The CDR3 bases are TGTGCCAGCTCACCACCGGGACAGACGTCCCACGAGCAGTACTTC.

The table lists this clonotype with a few counts. The V call is TRBV13, the J call TRBJ2-3; D is ambiguous. CDR1 is PRHDT and CDR2 is FYEKMQ in the germline V gene (reference sequence). The CDR3 extends over 12 amino acids. Trimming took off 5 bases at V and 11 bases at J, with 14 bases between the two ends. In DNA, the CDR3 is TGTGCCAGCAGCCGAGGCGGCGGCAGGCAGTATTTT. Amino acid sequence: CASSRGGGRQYF.

This clonotype occurred many times. The germline gene is not matched at one end of the junction; a read error may be the cause. This chain joins TRBV20-1 and TRBJ1-2, with D tentatively TRBD1 (5 bases). In germline, CDR1 is DFQATT, CDR2 SNEGSKA (reference sequence). The CDR3 has 12 amino acids. CDR3 region: CSAGDSDYGYTF. In DNA form, the CDR3 reads TGCAGTGCTGGAGACAGCGACTATGGCTACACCTTC.

In regard to this clonotype: One end of the junction is discordant with germline, which a read error may explain. The chain is built from TRBV20-1 and TRBJ2-7; D may be TRBD2 (5 bases). Germline values: CDR1 DFQATT, CDR2 SNEGSKA (reference sequence). This CDR3 is 18 amino acids long. CDR3 in amino acids: CSARAGLRSTIVDYEQYF. The CDR3 bases are TGCAGTGCTAGGGCCGGCCTCAGGTCGACCATCGTAGACTACGAGCAATACTTC.

This clonotype occurred many times. This chain joins TRBV11-2 and TRBJ2-7; D not resolved. This CDR3 is 14 amino acids long. V was trimmed by 5 bases and J by 0 bases, leaving 11 bases between them. Germline V gene sequence: CDR1 SGHAT, CDR2 FQNNGV. CDR3 DNA sequence: TGTGCCAGCAGCGCCGCCGCACACTCCTACGAGCAGTACTTC. It codes for CASSAAAHSYEQYF.

This clonotype was detected many times. The J gene is TRBJ2-4, the V gene TRBV28, with 8 bases lining up with TRBD2. This CDR3 contains 15 residues. J lost 0 bases, V lost 5 bases, and 3 bases had no gene match. Germline V gene data show CDR1 as MDHEN and CDR2 as SYDVKM. The CDR3 loop is CASSDGGVAKNIQYF. As DNA, the CDR3 is TGTGCCAGCAGTGACGGGGGGGTAGCCAAAAACATTCAGTACTTC.

Many counts were recorded for this clonotype. The CDR3 spells CASLDKDSLEAFF. CDR3 nucleotides: TGTGCCAGCCTCGATAAGGACAGCCTAGAAGCTTTCTTT. The chain has TRBV6-8 and TRBJ1-1; D is possibly TRBD1 (6 bases). V lost 8 bases, J lost 8 bases, and 18 bases lay in between. Germline-derived CDR1 and CDR2 are MNHGY and SAAAGT. The CDR3 spans 13 residues.

This clonotype was picked up many times. The chain recombines TRBV2 with TRBJ1-5; TRBD1 matches at 8 bases. The J segment lost 1 base and the V segment lost 5 bases, leaving 4 bases of the junction unmatched. The CDR3 contains 15 residues. Germline CDR1 is SNHLY and CDR2 is FYNNEI. CDR3 region: CASSRDRRSNQPQHF. In DNA, the CDR3 is TGTGCCAGCAGTAGGGACAGGCGAAGCAATCAGCCCCAGCATTTT.

This clonotype was seen repeatedly, ten times or more. The chain joins TRBV7-9 to TRBJ2-3, with D tentatively TRBD1 (5 bases). The CDR3 consists of 17 residues. V lost 7 bases, J lost 1 base, and 21 bases lay in between. Germline V CDR1 and CDR2: SEHNR, FQNEAQ (reference sequence). The CDR3 protein is CASISGVRDSRTDTQYF. The CDR3 region has the DNA TGTGCCAGCATCTCCGGAGTCCGAGACAGCCGCACAGATACGCAGTATTTT.

This clonotype was seen at least ten times. The chain carries TRBV6-1 and TRBJ1-1; maybe TRBD1 (6 bases). CDR1 and CDR2 (germline): MNHNS, SASEGT. V dropped 11 bases and J dropped 1 base, with 14 bases sitting between them. The CDR3 sequence is 13 residues long. CDR3 sequence: CAARQDGNTEAFF. In nucleotides, the CDR3 is TGTGCCGCACGACAGGATGGGAACACTGAAGCTTTCTTT.

The V and J genes are TRBV19 and TRBJ1-1, with a possible D match to TRBD1 (6 bases). Trimming pared 3 bases from V and 1 base from J, leaving 12 bases between. There are 15 residues in the CDR3. CDR1 and CDR2 (germline): LNHDA, SQIVND (reference sequence). In nucleotides, the CDR3 is TGTGCCAGTAGTATGGGGGGGCTCGGGAACACTGAAGCTTTCTTT. As protein: CASSMGGLGNTEAFF.

The V call is TRBV15, the J call TRBJ1-4; 10 nucleotides line up with TRBD1. Germline CDR1 and CDR2: LNHNV and YYDKDF (reference sequence). The V segment lost 1 base and the J segment 8 bases; nucleotides outside the gene matches: 4. This CDR3 contains 15 residues. The CDR3 DNA follows: TGTGCCACCAGCAGAGCCGGGACAGGGGACGAAAAACTGTTTTTT. This codes for CATSRAGTGDEKLFF.

This clonotype was recorded only once. The V and J genes are TRBV11-1 and TRBJ2-5; D not certain. The length of the CDR3 is 14 residues. V was pared by 4 bases and J by 5 bases, with 14 bases between. Germline values: CDR1 SGHAT, CDR2 FQDESV (reference sequence). This CDR3 reads CASSSAPARETQYF. The CDR3 nucleotides read TGTGCCAGCAGCTCCGCCCCTGCCCGGGAGACCCAGTACTTC.

This clonotype was found many times. V gene TRBV2 combines with J gene TRBJ2-3, with D possibly being TRBD2 (5 bases). The germline V gene has CDR1 SNHLY and CDR2 FYNNEI. This CDR3 contains 15 residues. V was trimmed by 4 bases and J by 4 bases, leaving 15 bases between them. The DNA for the CDR3 is TGTGCCAGCAGTGGATCCTCTCTGAGGGCAGATACGCAGTATTTT. This codes for CASSGSSLRADTQYF.

There are a few counts of this clonotype. The V and J genes are TRBV9 and TRBJ1-2; tentatively, D is TRBD1 (5 bases). The CDR3 is 15 residues long. V lost 3 bases and J 0 bases, leaving 12 bases between the germline ends. Per germline, CDR1 SGDLS and CDR2 YYNGEE. The CDR3 protein is CASSGTTVANYGYTF. CDR3 DNA: TGTGCCAGCAGCGGGACAACGGTGGCTAACTATGGCTACACCTTC.